This TCR beta chain came from a study of cytomegalovirus exposure and HLA in healthy donors. General study points: Further analysis was carried out later, and it showed several of the most significant clusters appearing linked to common viral pathogens.

A multiplex PCR was run with 60 Vbeta primers and 13 Jbeta primers. Assay used: immunoSEQ multiplex PCR; TCRdb lists only in-frame clones, some missing. The sample holds 170,000 or so clones; 84% are singletons and the top ten take 4% to 6%. A remark on this clone: The target antigen is unknown.

The TCR originated in a girl aged 5-17 years in good health and CMV-seropositive. The sample was PBMCs.

CDR3 bases: TGTGCCAGCAGTGACAGGGGCGTGGTCACCGGGGAGCTGTTTTTT. Protein: CASSDRGVVTGELFF. The genes are TRBV2 and TRBJ2-2, with D perhaps TRBD1 (6 bases). V was pared by 3 bases and J by 4 bases, with 12 bases between. The CDR3 is 15 residues long. The germline CDR1 and CDR2 sequences are SNHLY and FYNNEI.